Listed below are T cell receptor beta chains from one sample, sequenced in a study of CD8 T cells in ankylosing spondylitis. TCRdb reprocessed the 5' RACE reads via MiXCR and lists one record per CDR3 protein. Of some 140,000 distinct CDR3 sequences in the sample, roughly 8.3% are singletons; the top ten hold more than 7%. Material for sequencing was synovial fluid, either unsorted or a sorted T cell fraction (not recorded which). Every receptor here comes from a male donor with ankylosing spondylitis. The CDR3 runs from the conserved cysteine through the conserved F or W. The order of the fields is CDR3 protein, CDR3 DNA, D gene, clone size, J gene, V gene. The D gene is left open where the match is weak. Rows give clone size only sometimes, using once, few, many, or a class for an expanded clone.

CASSPRGSGYYEQYF,TGTGCCAGCTCACCACGGGGGAGTGGCTACTACGAGCAGTACTTC,NA,few,TRBJ2-7,TRBV18
CASTPHEVSSTDTQYF,TGTGCCAGCACGCCACATGAGGTATCCTCCACAGATACGCAGTATTTT,NA,NA,TRBJ2-3,TRBV25-1
CASSYSVIGGGYGYTF,TGTGCCAGCAGTTACTCGGTTATAGGGGGCGGTTATGGCTACACCTTC,TRBD1,few,TRBJ1-2,TRBV6-5
CASSAGVGSYEQYF,TGCGCCAGCAGCGCGGGGGTGGGGTCCTACGAGCAGTACTTC,TRBD2,many,TRBJ2-7,TRBV5-1
CASSLRAGGDTEAFF,TGTGCCAGCAGTTTACGGGCCGGTGGGGACACTGAAGCTTTCTTT,NA,many,TRBJ1-1,TRBV27
CATSRDQLAGREQFF,TGTGCCACCAGCAGAGATCAGCTAGCGGGGAGGGAGCAGTTCTTC,TRBD2,few,TRBJ2-1,TRBV15
CASSLGLAGGPETQYF,TGTGCCAGCAGCTTGGGACTAGCGGGGGGGCCGGAGACCCAGTACTTC,TRBD2,few,TRBJ2-5,TRBV5-4
CASSGREPSYNEQFF,TGTGCCAGCAGCGGACGGGAGCCTTCCTACAATGAGCAGTTCTTC,NA,few,TRBJ2-1,TRBV13
CASSLGVGGRQETQYF,TGCGCCAGCAGCTTGGGTGTGGGAGGGCGGCAAGAGACCCAGTATTTC,TRBD2,NA,TRBJ2-5,TRBV5-1
CASSRQSRSDYGYTF,TGTGCCAGCAGCCGACAGTCAAGGTCTGACTATGGCTACACCTTC,NA,NA,TRBJ1-2,TRBV4-2
CASGTGGADSPLHF,TGTGCCAGCGGGACAGGGGGTGCGGATTCACCCCTCCACTTT,TRBD1,many,TRBJ1-6,TRBV28
CASSVGLPGGSIYEQYF,TGTGCCAGCAGCGTAGGACTGCCAGGGGGCTCCATCTACGAGCAGTACTTC,TRBD1,few,TRBJ2-7,TRBV9
CSAAQGASWANVLTF,TGCAGTGCTGCACAGGGGGCATCTTGGGCCAACGTCCTGACTTTC,TRBD1,NA,TRBJ2-6,TRBV20-1
CASSLQTGTGPSGANVLTF,TGTGCCAGCTCACTACAAACCGGGACAGGACCCTCTGGGGCCAACGTCCTGACTTTC,TRBD1,NA,TRBJ2-6,TRBV18
CASSSSGTYNEQFF,TGTGCCAGCAGCTCTAGCGGCACTTACAATGAGCAGTTCTTC,TRBD2,few,TRBJ2-1,TRBV7-2
CASSGRSGTGNEKLFF,TGTGCCAGCAGTGGCCGATCCGGGACAGGGAATGAAAAACTGTTTTTT,TRBD1,many,TRBJ1-4,TRBV25-1
CSPTLQRGSYEQYF,TGCAGTCCCACGTTGCAGCGGGGGTCCTACGAGCAGTACTTC,TRBD2,many,TRBJ2-7,TRBV20-1
CASSTSGGNYGYTF,TGTGCCAGCAGCACCTCAGGGGGGAACTATGGCTACACCTTC,TRBD1,many,TRBJ1-2,TRBV6-1
CASSQATGGGDSPLHF,TGTGCCAGCAGCCAAGCGACAGGGGGCGGTGATTCACCCCTCCACTTT,TRBD1,many,TRBJ1-6,TRBV4-2
CASSYGPLTYNEQFF,TGTGCCAGCAGCTACGGGCCTTTGACCTACAATGAGCAGTTCTTC,NA,many,TRBJ2-1,TRBV7-3
CASSSGTSGIGRYF,TGTGCCAGCAGCTCCGGGACTAGCGGAATTGGGAGGTATTTT,TRBD2,many,TRBJ2-3,TRBV7-2
CASSLGRDFVVIRETQYF,TGCGCCAGCAGCTTGGGAAGGGATTTCGTCGTTATTCGAGAGACCCAGTACTTC,NA,many,TRBJ2-5,TRBV5-1
CAISEAGRLYGYTF,TGTGCCATCAGTGAGGCGGGGCGGCTCTATGGCTACACCTTC,NA,many,TRBJ1-2,TRBV10-3
CASRNQWNTEAFF,TGTGCCAGCAGAAATCAGTGGAACACTGAAGCTTTCTTT,NA,many,TRBJ1-1,TRBV6-1
CSAPPGQGAGYEQYF,TGCAGTGCCCCTCCGGGGCAGGGGGCCGGTTACGAGCAGTACTTC,TRBD1,many,TRBJ2-7,TRBV20-1
CASSLWPGTFYGYTF,TGTGCCAGCAGCTTATGGCCAGGGACTTTCTATGGCTACACCTTC,NA,few,TRBJ1-2,TRBV7-9
CASSSGQSSDQPQHF,TGTGCCAGCAGCTCAGGACAGTCTTCAGATCAGCCCCAGCATTTT,NA,many,TRBJ1-5,TRBV7-8
CASSADEGPQHF,TGTGCCAGCAGCGCCGACGAAGGGCCCCAGCATTTT,NA,few,TRBJ1-5,TRBV9
CASSLTESGANVLTF,TGTGCCAGCAGCCTGACGGAATCTGGGGCCAACGTCCTGACTTTC,NA,few,TRBJ2-6,TRBV6-1
CASSLARGSSNQPQHF,TGTGCCAGCAGCTTAGCCAGGGGTTCAAGCAATCAGCCCCAGCATTTT,NA,many,TRBJ1-5,TRBV7-9
CASSYARGSYEQYF,TGTGCCAGCAGTTACGCTAGGGGGTCCTACGAGCAGTACTTC,NA,many,TRBJ2-7,TRBV6-5
CSAHSGFSSYEQYF,TGCAGTGCTCATAGCGGGTTCAGCTCCTACGAGCAGTACTTC,TRBD2,NA,TRBJ2-7,TRBV20-1